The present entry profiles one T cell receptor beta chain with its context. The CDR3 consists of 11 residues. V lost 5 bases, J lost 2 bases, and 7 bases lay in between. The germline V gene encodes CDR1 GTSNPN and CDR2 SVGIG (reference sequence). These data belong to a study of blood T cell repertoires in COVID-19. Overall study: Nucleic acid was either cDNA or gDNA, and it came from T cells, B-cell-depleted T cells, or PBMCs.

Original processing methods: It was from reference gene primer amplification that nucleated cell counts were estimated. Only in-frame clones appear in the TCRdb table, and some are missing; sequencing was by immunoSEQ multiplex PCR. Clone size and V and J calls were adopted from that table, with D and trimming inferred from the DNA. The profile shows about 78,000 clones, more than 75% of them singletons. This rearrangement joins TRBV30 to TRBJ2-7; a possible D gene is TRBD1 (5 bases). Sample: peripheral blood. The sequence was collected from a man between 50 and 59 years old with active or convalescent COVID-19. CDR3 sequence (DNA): TGTGCCTGGGGACACACCTACGAGCAGTACTTC. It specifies CAWGHTYEQYF.